This T cell receptor beta chain emerged from a study of blood T cell repertoires in COVID-19. Study-level background: Spain, Italy and the United States supplied samples that represented acute and convalescent COVID-19. The analysed material was cDNA or gDNA that came from T cells, B-cell-depleted T cells, or PBMCs.

This table comes from immunoSEQ multiplex PCR, and its TCRdb copy is limited to in-frame clones, with some not included. Among about 130,000 clones listed, 81% were seen once. Seattle participants joined during active infection and were tracked over time. Trimming shortened V by 1 base and J by 2 bases, and 27 bases separated the two germline ends. This CDR3 has 20 residues. V gene TRBV23-1 combines with J gene TRBJ2-7; D is perhaps TRBD1 (6 bases). TRBV23-1 is sorted into the ORF group, with uncertain function. Sequencing input: peripheral blood. This receptor was identified in a man aged 25-45 years with COVID-19, enrolled during active disease. CDR3 amino acids: CASSQLFLGPGDDRPYEQYF. CDR3 nucleotide sequence: TGCGCCAGCAGTCAATTATTTCTCGGTCCAGGGGACGATCGCCCCTACGAGCAGTACTTC.